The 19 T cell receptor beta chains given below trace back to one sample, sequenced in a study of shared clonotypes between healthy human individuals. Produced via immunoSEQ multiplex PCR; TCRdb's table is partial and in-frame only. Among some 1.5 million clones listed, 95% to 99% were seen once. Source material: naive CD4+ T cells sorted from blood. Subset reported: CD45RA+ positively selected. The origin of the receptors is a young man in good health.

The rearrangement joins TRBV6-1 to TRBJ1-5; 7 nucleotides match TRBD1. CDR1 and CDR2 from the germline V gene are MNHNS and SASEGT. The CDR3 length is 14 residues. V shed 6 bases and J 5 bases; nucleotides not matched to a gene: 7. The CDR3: CASRVGDRYQPQHF. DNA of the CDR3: TGTGCCAGCAGAGTGGGGGACAGATATCAGCCCCAGCATTTT.

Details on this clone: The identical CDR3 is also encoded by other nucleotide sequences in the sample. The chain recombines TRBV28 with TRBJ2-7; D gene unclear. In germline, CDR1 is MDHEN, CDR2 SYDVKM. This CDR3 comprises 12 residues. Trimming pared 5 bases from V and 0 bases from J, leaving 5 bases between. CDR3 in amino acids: CASSPLSYEQYF. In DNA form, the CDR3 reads TGTGCCAGCAGTCCTCTCTCCTACGAGCAGTACTTC.

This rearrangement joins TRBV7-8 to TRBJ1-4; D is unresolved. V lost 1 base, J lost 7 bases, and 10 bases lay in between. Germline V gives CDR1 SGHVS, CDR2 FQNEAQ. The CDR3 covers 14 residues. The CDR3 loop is CASSLVIWPEKLFF. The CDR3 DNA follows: TGTGCCAGCAGCTTAGTTATTTGGCCTGAAAAACTGTTTTTT.

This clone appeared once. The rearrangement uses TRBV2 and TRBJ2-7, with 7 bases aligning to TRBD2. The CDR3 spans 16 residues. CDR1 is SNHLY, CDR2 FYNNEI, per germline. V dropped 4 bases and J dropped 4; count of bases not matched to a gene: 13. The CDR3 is CASSVRAGDLTYEQYF. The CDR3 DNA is TGTGCCAGCAGTGTTCGCGCGGGAGACTTGACTTACGAGCAGTACTTC.

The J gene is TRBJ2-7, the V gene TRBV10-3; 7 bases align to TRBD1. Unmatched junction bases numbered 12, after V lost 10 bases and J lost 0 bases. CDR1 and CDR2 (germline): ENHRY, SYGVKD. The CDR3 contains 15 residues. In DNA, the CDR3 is TGTGCCACCCGGGACATACAGGGGTCCTCCTACGAGCAGTACTTC. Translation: CATRDIQGSSYEQYF.

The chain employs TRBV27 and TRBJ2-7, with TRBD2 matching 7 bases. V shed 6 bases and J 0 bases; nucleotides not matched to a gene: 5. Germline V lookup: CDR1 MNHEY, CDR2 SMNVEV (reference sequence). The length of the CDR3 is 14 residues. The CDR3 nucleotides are TGTGCCAGCAGCCTAGCGGCCTACTCCTACGAGCAGTACTTC. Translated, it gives CASSLAAYSYEQYF.

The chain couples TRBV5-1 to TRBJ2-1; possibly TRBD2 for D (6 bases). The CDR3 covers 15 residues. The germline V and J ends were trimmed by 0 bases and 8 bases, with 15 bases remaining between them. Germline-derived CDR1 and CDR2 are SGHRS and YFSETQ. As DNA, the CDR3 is TGCGCCAGCAGCTTGGAAGAGGGGACTCGAGATGAGCAGTTCTTC. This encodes CASSLEEGTRDEQFF.

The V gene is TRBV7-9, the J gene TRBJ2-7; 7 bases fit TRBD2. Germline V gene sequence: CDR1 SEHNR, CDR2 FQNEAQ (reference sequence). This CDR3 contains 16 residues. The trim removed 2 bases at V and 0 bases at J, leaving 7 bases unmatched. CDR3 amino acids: CASSLWAGVSSYEQYF. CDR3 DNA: TGTGCCAGCAGCTTATGGGCGGGGGTGAGCTCCTACGAGCAGTACTTC.

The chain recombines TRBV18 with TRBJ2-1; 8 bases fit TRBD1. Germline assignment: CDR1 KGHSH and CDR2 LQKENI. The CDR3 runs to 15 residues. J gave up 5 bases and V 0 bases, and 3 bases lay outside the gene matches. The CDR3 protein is CASSPPNRGNNEQFF. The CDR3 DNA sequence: TGTGCCAGCTCACCACCCAACAGGGGGAACAATGAGCAGTTCTTC.

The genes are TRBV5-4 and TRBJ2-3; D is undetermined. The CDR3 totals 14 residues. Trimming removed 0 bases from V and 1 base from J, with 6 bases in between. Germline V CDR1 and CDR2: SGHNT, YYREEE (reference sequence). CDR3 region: CASSLGAGTDTQYF. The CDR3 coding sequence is TGTGCCAGCAGCTTGGGGGCAGGCACAGATACGCAGTATTTT.

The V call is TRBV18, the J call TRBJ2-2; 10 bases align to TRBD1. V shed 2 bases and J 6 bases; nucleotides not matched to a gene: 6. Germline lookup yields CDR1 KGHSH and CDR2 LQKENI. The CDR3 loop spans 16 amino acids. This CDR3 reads CASSPYDRGQAGELFF. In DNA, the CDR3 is TGTGCCAGCTCACCATACGACAGGGGGCAGGCCGGGGAGCTGTTTTTT.

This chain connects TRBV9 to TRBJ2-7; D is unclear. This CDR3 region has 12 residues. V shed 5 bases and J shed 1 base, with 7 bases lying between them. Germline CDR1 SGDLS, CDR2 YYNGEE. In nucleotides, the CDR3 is TGTGCCAGCAGTCCCTGGTCCTACGAGCAGTACTTC. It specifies CASSPWSYEQYF.

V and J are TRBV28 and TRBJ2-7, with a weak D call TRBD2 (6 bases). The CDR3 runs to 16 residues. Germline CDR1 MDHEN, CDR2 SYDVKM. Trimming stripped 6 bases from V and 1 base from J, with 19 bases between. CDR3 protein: CASSPPGGTVSYEQYF. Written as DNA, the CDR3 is TGTGCCAGCAGCCCCCCTGGCGGGACCGTATCCTACGAGCAGTACTTC.

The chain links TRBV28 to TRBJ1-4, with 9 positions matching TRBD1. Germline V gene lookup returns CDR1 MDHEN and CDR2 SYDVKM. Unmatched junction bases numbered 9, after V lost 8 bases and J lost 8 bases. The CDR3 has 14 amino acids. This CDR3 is CASATGTGMEKLFF. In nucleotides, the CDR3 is TGTGCCAGCGCGACCGGGACAGGGATGGAAAAACTGTTTTTT. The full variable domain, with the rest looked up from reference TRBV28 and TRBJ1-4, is DVKVTQSSRYLVKRTGEKVFLECVQDMDHENMFWYRQDPGLGLRLIYFSYDVKMKEKGDIPEGYSVSREKKERFSLILESASTNQTSMYLCASATGTGMEKLFFGSGTQLSVL.

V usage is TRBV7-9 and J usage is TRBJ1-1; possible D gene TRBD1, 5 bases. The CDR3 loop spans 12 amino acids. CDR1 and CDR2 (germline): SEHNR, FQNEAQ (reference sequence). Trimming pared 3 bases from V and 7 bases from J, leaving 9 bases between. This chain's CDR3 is CASSFYQGEAFF. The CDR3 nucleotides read TGTGCCAGCAGCTTTTATCAGGGTGAAGCTTTCTTT.

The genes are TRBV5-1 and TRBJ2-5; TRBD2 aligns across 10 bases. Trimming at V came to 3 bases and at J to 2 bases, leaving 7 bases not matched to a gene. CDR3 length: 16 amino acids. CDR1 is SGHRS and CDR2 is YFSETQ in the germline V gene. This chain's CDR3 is CASSWPRTSGQETQYF. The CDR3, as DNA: TGCGCCAGCAGCTGGCCGCGGACTAGCGGACAAGAGACCCAGTACTTC.

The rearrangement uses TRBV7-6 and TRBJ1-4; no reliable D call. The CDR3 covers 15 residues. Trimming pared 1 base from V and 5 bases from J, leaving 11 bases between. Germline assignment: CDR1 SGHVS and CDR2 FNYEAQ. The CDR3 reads CASSLGTRWNEKLFF. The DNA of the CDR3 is TGTGCCAGCAGCTTAGGAACGAGGTGGAATGAAAAACTGTTTTTT.

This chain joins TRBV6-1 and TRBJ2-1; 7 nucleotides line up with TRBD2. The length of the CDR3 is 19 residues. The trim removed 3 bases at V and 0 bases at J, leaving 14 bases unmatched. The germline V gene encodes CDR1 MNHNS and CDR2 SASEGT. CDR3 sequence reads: CASSDFYGLESFSYNEQFF. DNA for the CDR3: TGTGCCAGCAGTGACTTTTATGGACTAGAGTCCTTCTCCTACAATGAGCAGTTCTTC.

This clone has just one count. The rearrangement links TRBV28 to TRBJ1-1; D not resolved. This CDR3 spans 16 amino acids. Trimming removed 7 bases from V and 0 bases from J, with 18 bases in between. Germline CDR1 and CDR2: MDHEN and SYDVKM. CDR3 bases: TGTGCCAGCATCCTCGTGACGGGTCTACTGAACACTGAAGCTTTCTTT. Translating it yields CASILVTGLLNTEAFF.